A single sample is the source of the 25 T cell receptor beta chains below, sequenced in a study of shared T cell receptors in the human thymus. The method was immunoSEQ multiplex PCR; TCRdb's version includes in-frame clones alone and lacks a portion of them. In the table there are 720,000 or so clones, roughly 88% of which are singletons. These same records also appear under a second study, on human thymus T cells.

What was sequenced was thymocytes. All receptors come from a girl under two years old with a congenital heart defect.

The chain joins TRBV5-5 to TRBJ2-1; a weak D match, TRBD2 (5 bases). Germline lookup yields CDR1 SGHKS and CDR2 YYEKEE (reference sequence). CDR3 length: 15 amino acids. V was pared by 0 bases and J by 2 bases, with 9 bases between. In DNA form, the CDR3 reads TGTGCCAGCAGCTTGGCCGGACTTACCTACAATGAGCAGTTCTTC. It codes for CASSLAGLTYNEQFF.

V is TRBV6-5 and J is TRBJ1-1; D is ambiguous. Germline assignment: CDR1 MNHEY and CDR2 SVGAGI. V was shortened by 2 bases and J by 8 bases, with 6 bases between the two germline ends. The CDR3 is 11 amino acids. The CDR3 DNA reads TGTGCCAGCAGTTACGACGGGGAAGCTTTCTTT. Protein sequence: CASSYDGEAFF.

The J gene is TRBJ2-7, the V gene TRBV27; 12 bases are shared with TRBD2. This CDR3 has 16 residues. Germline V gene lookup returns CDR1 MNHEY and CDR2 SMNVEV (reference sequence). The V segment lost 6 bases and the J segment 0 bases; nucleotides outside the gene matches: 6. The CDR3 sequence is CASRELAGGNSYEQYF. The CDR3 bases are TGTGCCAGCAGGGAACTAGCGGGGGGAAACTCCTACGAGCAGTACTTC.

The chain carries TRBV28 and TRBJ1-1; 12 bases are shared with TRBD1. Trimming at V came to 3 bases and at J to 0 bases, leaving 5 bases not matched to a gene. The germline CDR1 and CDR2 sequences are MDHEN and SYDVKM. This CDR3 has 17 residues. The CDR3 nucleotides are TGTGCCAGCAGTTTTAGGGACAGGGGGCTCATGAACACTGAAGCTTTCTTT. Translated, it gives CASSFRDRGLMNTEAFF.

V and J are TRBV6-6 and TRBJ2-3; no firm D call. Between the trimmed V and J ends, which lost 0 bases and 4 bases, there was a span of 5 bases. CDR3 length: 13 residues. The germline V gene has CDR1 MNHNY and CDR2 SVGAGI (reference sequence). This chain's CDR3 is CASSYSRADTQYF. CDR3 DNA sequence: TGTGCCAGCAGTTACTCTCGTGCAGATACGCAGTATTTT.

The chain employs TRBV10-2 and TRBJ2-2; tentative D call: TRBD1 (5 bases). The length of the CDR3 is 15 residues. Germline-derived CDR1 and CDR2 are WSHSY and SAAADI. The V end lost 3 bases, the J end lost 3 bases, and 11 bases lay between the germline ends. CDR3 sequence: CASSESSRDTGELFF. The CDR3 DNA reads as TGCGCCAGCAGTGAATCTTCCAGGGACACCGGGGAGCTGTTTTTT.

Only a few counts were recorded for this clone. J is TRBJ1-4 and V is TRBV19; a possible D gene is TRBD1 (6 bases). Germline V gene lookup returns CDR1 LNHDA and CDR2 SQIVND (reference sequence). The CDR3 length is 12 residues. Trimming removed 3 bases from V and 12 bases from J, with 11 bases in between. The CDR3 DNA is TGTGCCAGTAGTATCGCAAAGGGGGAACTGTTTTTT. It is translated as CASSIAKGELFF.

The chain is built from TRBV20-1 and TRBJ1-1; unclear D gene. Germline-derived CDR1 and CDR2 are DFQATT and SNEGSKA (reference sequence). This CDR3 spans 10 amino acids. CDR3 DNA sequence: TGCAGCGAGACAAACACTGAAGCTTTCTTT. It is translated as CSETNTEAFF.

The chain is built from TRBV4-3 and TRBJ2-2, with D perhaps TRBD1 (6 bases). The CDR3 has 17 residues. Germline V gives CDR1 LGHNA, CDR2 YSLEER. Trimming shortened V by 1 base and J by 0 bases, and 12 bases separated the two germline ends. CDR3 DNA: TGCGCCAGCAGCCAAGTAAAAGGGGGACCGAACACCGGGGAGCTGTTTTTT. Protein sequence: CASSQVKGGPNTGELFF.

The gene calls are TRBV6-1 and TRBJ1-1, with 8 nucleotides matching TRBD1. Germline CDR1 and CDR2: MNHNS and SASEGT. V gave up 5 bases and J gave up 3 bases; unmatched junction bases: 8. The CDR3 has 15 residues. The CDR3 is CASSLQGAWDTEAFF. In nucleotides, the CDR3 is TGTGCCAGCAGTCTCCAGGGGGCCTGGGACACTGAAGCTTTCTTT.

This clone was detected a few times. The chain uses TRBV2 and TRBJ2-6; 7 bases agree with TRBD1. V shed 4 bases and J 1 base; nucleotides not matched to a gene: 10. The CDR3 has 18 residues. CDR1 is SNHLY and CDR2 is FYNNEI in the germline V gene. The CDR3 region is CASSGLDRWNSGANVLTF. In DNA form, the CDR3 reads TGTGCCAGCAGTGGCCTGGACAGGTGGAATTCTGGGGCCAACGTCCTGACTTTC.

This chain links TRBV5-6 with TRBJ1-5, with D possibly matching TRBD1 (5 bases). V lost 2 bases and J lost 0, with 18 bases in between. Per the germline V gene, CDR1 is SGHDT and CDR2 is YYEEEE. This CDR3 is built from 18 residues. The CDR3 nucleotides are TGTGCCAGCAGCTTTAGATGGGGGGTGGACCATAGCAATCAGCCCCAGCATTTT. Protein sequence: CASSFRWGVDHSNQPQHF.

The rearrangement links TRBV14 to TRBJ1-2; unclear D gene. With 0 bases removed from V and 6 bases from J, the gap between germline ends came to 8 bases. Per the germline V gene, CDR1 is SGHDN and CDR2 is FVKESK. The CDR3 sequence is 13 residues long. In nucleotides, the CDR3 is TGTGCCAGCAGCCAAGACCTGTTTGATGGCTACACCTTC. Its protein product is CASSQDLFDGYTF.

This chain uses TRBV5-1 with TRBJ2-2, with 9 bases that match TRBD2. The V gene's germline CDR1 is SGHRS and CDR2 YFSETQ. The J segment lost 7 bases and the V segment lost 6 bases, leaving 16 bases of the junction unmatched. The CDR3 runs 17 residues. Here the CDR3 DNA reads TGCGCCAGCAAGTCCAGCGGGGGGCCCCTTGGAGACGGGGAGCTGTTTTTT. Translation gives CASKSSGGPLGDGELFF. The variable domain in full, completed from reference TRBV5-1 and TRBJ2-2, reads KAGVTQTPRYLIKTRGQQVTLSCSPISGHRSVSWYQQTPGQGLQFLFEYFSETQRNKGNFPGRFSGRQFSNSRSEMNVSTLELGDSALYLCASKSSGGPLGDGELFFGEGSRLTVL.

The chain is built from TRBV5-1 and TRBJ1-2; the D is unclear. The CDR3 loop spans 15 amino acids. Between the trimmed V and J ends, which lost 4 bases and 4 bases, there was a span of 17 bases. Germline CDR1 SGHRS, CDR2 YFSETQ. DNA for the CDR3: TGCGCCAGCAGCCCGGGAGTTTCCGGGGTCTATGGCTACACCTTC. Encoded protein: CASSPGVSGVYGYTF.

The gene calls are TRBV11-2 and TRBJ2-5, with TRBD1 identical over 7 bases. V dropped 5 bases and J dropped 5; count of bases not matched to a gene: 8. Germline assignment: CDR1 SGHAT and CDR2 FQNNGV. This CDR3 has 14 amino acids. The CDR3 bases are TGTGCCAGCAGCCCCCACAGGGGCCGGGAGACCCAGTACTTC. It codes for CASSPHRGRETQYF.

J is TRBJ2-5 and V is TRBV7-9; tentative D call: TRBD1 (6 bases). The ends were cut back, 3 bases at V and 5 bases at J, with 19 bases in the middle. This CDR3 has 16 amino acids. Per germline, CDR1 SEHNR and CDR2 FQNEAQ (reference sequence). The CDR3 loop is CASSFSTARGWETQYF. CDR3 DNA: TGTGCCAGCAGCTTCTCAACAGCTAGGGGGTGGGAGACCCAGTACTTC.

The chain recombines TRBV5-4 with TRBJ2-7; D is possibly TRBD2 (6 bases). Trimming shortened V by 4 bases and J by 5 bases, and 16 bases separated the two germline ends. The germline gives CDR1 SGHNT, CDR2 YYREEE (reference sequence). This CDR3 spans 14 amino acids. The CDR3 is CASSPGDCRHEQYF. For the CDR3, the DNA is TGTGCCAGCAGCCCGGGGGACTGTCGCCACGAGCAGTACTTC.

The CDR3 protein is CATRRNRGRYEQYF. The CDR3 DNA sequence: TGTGCCACCAGGCGGAACAGGGGGCGATACGAGCAGTACTTC. The rearrangement links TRBV15 to TRBJ2-7; TRBD1 matches at 9 bases. Unmatched junction bases numbered 7, after V lost 6 bases and J lost 4 bases. Germline V lookup: CDR1 LNHNV, CDR2 YYDKDF (reference sequence). The CDR3 is made up of 14 amino acids.

The V call is TRBV12-5, the J call TRBJ2-7; 9 positions match TRBD1. This CDR3 contains 18 residues. From germline, CDR1 is LGHNT and CDR2 FRNRAP. V shed 0 bases, J shed 0 bases, and the junction held 9 bases outside the gene matches. CDR3: CASGLVSLRDRDSYEQYF. Here the CDR3 DNA reads TGTGCTAGTGGTTTGGTATCTCTGAGGGACAGGGACTCCTACGAGCAGTACTTC.

The DNA of the CDR3 is TGCAGCGTTGCGCCCTATTGGACAGGGCGGTTGGGGCACTATGGCTACACCTTC. It is translated as CSVAPYWTGRLGHYGYTF. The V and J genes are TRBV29-1 and TRBJ1-2; TRBD1 matches 8 bases. The CDR3 consists of 18 residues. Losses at the gene ends were 4 bases for V and 3 bases for J; bases not matched to a gene: 19. CDR1 is SQVTM and CDR2 is ANQGSEA in the germline V gene.

This chain links TRBV2 with TRBJ1-4; possible D gene TRBD1, 5 bases. V was cut by 2 bases and J by 5 bases, with 12 bases left in between. The CDR3 loop spans 15 amino acids. Germline CDR1 SNHLY, CDR2 FYNNEI. CDR3 sequence: CASSEWRTLNEKLFF. The DNA for the CDR3 is TGTGCCAGCAGTGAATGGCGGACACTCAATGAAAAACTGTTTTTT.

The chain links TRBV2 to TRBJ1-4, with D possibly matching TRBD1 (5 bases). Germline V lookup: CDR1 SNHLY, CDR2 FYNNEI. The CDR3 runs 18 residues. The V end lost 8 bases, the J end lost 1 base, and 23 bases lay between the germline ends. The CDR3 protein is CASETPAAGGKTNEKLFF. The CDR3 DNA is TGTGCCAGCGAGACACCGGCCGCGGGGGGGAAAACTAATGAAAAACTGTTTTTT. The full variable domain, its missing parts supplied by reference TRBV2 and TRBJ1-4, is EPEVTQTPSHQVTQMGQEVILRCVPISNHLYFYWYRQILGQKVEFLVSFYNNEISEKSEIFDDQFSVERPDGSNFTLKIRSTKLEDSAMYFCASETPAAGGKTNEKLFFGSGTQLSVL.

CDR3 loop: CASSQEPPGLAGGPLNIQYF. CDR3 nucleotide sequence: TGCGCCAGCAGCCAAGAACCCCCGGGACTAGCGGGGGGGCCTTTAAACATTCAGTACTTC. This rearrangement joins TRBV4-1 to TRBJ2-4; TRBD2 aligns across 16 bases. V shed 0 bases and J 6 bases; nucleotides not matched to a gene: 11. Germline CDR1 is MGHRA and CDR2 is YSYEKL. The CDR3 spans 20 residues.

This sequence joins TRBV2 and TRBJ1-2, with 9 bases identical to TRBD1. In germline, CDR1 is SNHLY, CDR2 FYNNEI. The CDR3 runs 20 residues. V lost 4 bases, J lost 4 bases, and 22 bases stayed unmatched. As DNA, the CDR3 is TGTGCCAGCAGTGGAGGGGGTATCCGGGACAGGGATCCTCCTTTCTATGGCTACACCTTC. It yields the protein CASSGGGIRDRDPPFYGYTF. Variable domain in full (rest from reference TRBV2 and TRBJ1-2): EPEVTQTPSHQVTQMGQEVILRCVPISNHLYFYWYRQILGQKVEFLVSFYNNEISEKSEIFDDQFSVERPDGSNFTLKIRSTKLEDSAMYFCASSGGGIRDRDPPFYGYTFGSGTRLTVV.